A single sample is the source of the 14 T cell receptor beta chains below, sequenced in a study of blood T cell repertoires in COVID-19 (TCRdb year 2020). Libraries were constructed by the immunoSEQ multiplex PCR assay. Sourced from immuneACCESS, this table was stored by TCRdb with only in-frame sequences that have V and J called. A share of the clones is absent; for the studies checked, an unresolved V gene accounts for under half, and the remainder has no known explanation. A total of more than 150,000 clones appear in this sample, about 83% of them only once. Approximately 14% of the sample is held by the ten biggest clonotypes. The sample was peripheral blood. These receptors came from an elderly woman with acute or convalescent COVID-19.

This clone has only a few counts. This chain connects TRBV30 to TRBJ1-4, with a possible D match to TRBD1 (5 bases). The CDR3 consists of 15 residues. Per the germline V gene, CDR1 is GTSNPN and CDR2 is SVGIG (reference sequence). V dropped 4 bases and J dropped 7 bases, with 19 bases sitting between them. CDR3 protein: CAWKVWKGRSEKLFF. The CDR3 region has the DNA TGTGCCTGGAAGGTGTGGAAGGGGAGGAGTGAAAAACTGTTTTTT.

A remark on this clone: Other DNA sequences in the sample encode the same CDR3. The CDR3 nucleotides are TGTGCCAGCAGCCCGGACAGGGAGTATGGCTACACCTTC. Its protein product is CASSPDREYGYTF. The V call is TRBV7-2, the J call TRBJ1-2; TRBD1 agrees at 8 bases. This CDR3 is built from 13 residues. The V and J ends lost 5 bases and 5 bases, in that order; junction bases with no gene match: 4. CDR1 and CDR2 from the germline V gene are SGHTA and FQGNSA.

The chain is built from TRBV5-1 and TRBJ1-2, with D perhaps matching TRBD1 (6 bases). Germline CDR1 and CDR2: SGHRS and YFSETQ. The CDR3 covers 15 residues. V was shortened by 3 bases and J by 0 bases, with 12 bases between the two germline ends. The CDR3: CASSSAGTPNYGYTF. The CDR3 DNA follows: TGCGCCAGCAGCTCTGCCGGGACACCTAACTATGGCTACACCTTC.

This sequence joins TRBV21-1 and TRBJ1-5. TRBV21-1 is a listed pseudogene. The CDR3 totals 15 residues. The CDR3: CAEGIVRICNQPQHF. The CDR3, as DNA: TGTGCAGAGGGAATAGTCAGAATATGCAATCAGCCCCAGCATTTT.

This sequence joins TRBV5-1 and TRBJ1-1, with TRBD1 identical over 10 bases. There are 14 residues in the CDR3. V lost 4 bases, J lost 6 bases, and 6 bases stayed unmatched. In germline, CDR1 is SGHRS, CDR2 YFSETQ. CDR3 nucleotides: TGCGCCAGCAGCCTGTCCGGGACAGGGGCTGAAGCTTTCTTT. Translated: CASSLSGTGAEAFF.

This chain joins TRBV5-1 and TRBJ2-5; 8 positions match TRBD1. The CDR3 length is 15 residues. Germline V lookup: CDR1 SGHRS, CDR2 YFSETQ. Losses at the gene ends were 4 bases for V and 1 base for J; bases not matched to a gene: 6. CDR3 nucleotide sequence: TGCGCCAGCAGCAGGGGACAGGCCTTCCAAGAGACCCAGTACTTC. This sequence encodes CASSRGQAFQETQYF.

The chain carries TRBV19 and TRBJ1-1; perhaps TRBD1 as D (6 bases). CDR1 LNHDA and CDR2 SQIVND come from the germline V gene (reference sequence). V was shortened by 7 bases and J by 4 bases, with 19 bases between the two germline ends. The CDR3 is 15 amino acids. The CDR3 DNA follows: TGTGCCAGTACCCTAGCCGGGGGGCCAGCCACTGAAGCTTTCTTT. Protein product: CASTLAGGPATEAFF.

The chain recombines TRBV30 with TRBJ1-6; 7 nucleotides line up with TRBD1. CDR3 size: 14 residues. Unmatched junction bases numbered 6, after V lost 3 bases and J lost 7 bases. Germline CDR1 reads GTSNPN; CDR2 reads SVGIG (reference sequence). DNA of the CDR3: TGTGCCTGGAGCACAGGGGTGCCCAATTCACCCCTCCACTTT. It is translated as CAWSTGVPNSPLHF.

V is TRBV4-1 and J is TRBJ1-6, with D maybe TRBD1 (5 bases). The CDR3 is made up of 16 amino acids. The V end lost 0 bases, the J end lost 8 bases, and 14 bases lay between the germline ends. Germline V lookup: CDR1 MGHRA, CDR2 YSYEKL. The CDR3 nucleotides are TGCGCCAGCAGCCAAGACCCGGACACAGACTATTCACCCCTCCACTTT. Its translation is CASSQDPDTDYSPLHF.

V and J are TRBV11-1 and TRBJ2-5; 9 positions match TRBD1. Trimming at V came to 4 bases and at J to 1 base, leaving 1 base not matched to a gene. Germline CDR1 is SGHAT and CDR2 is FQDESV (reference sequence). There are 14 residues in the CDR3. The DNA of the CDR3 is TGTGCCAGCAGCTCGGACAGGGGCCAAGAGACCCAGTACTTC. Its translation: CASSSDRGQETQYF.

This clone was detected only once. The chain joins TRBV6-1 to TRBJ1-5, with D possibly matching TRBD1 (6 bases). V lost 3 bases, J lost 5 bases, and 17 bases lay in between. This CDR3 comprises 16 residues. CDR1 and CDR2 (germline): MNHNS, SASEGT. The CDR3, as DNA: TGTGCCAGCAGTGACGCCGGAGGGGGGGCCCATCAGCCCCAGCATTTT. Translated, it gives CASSDAGGGAHQPQHF.

The rearrangement links TRBV4-1 to TRBJ1-5; the D gene is possibly TRBD1 (5 bases). Germline-derived CDR1 and CDR2 are MGHRA and YSYEKL. V shed 4 bases and J shed 0 bases, with 16 bases lying between them. The CDR3 is made up of 17 amino acids. The CDR3 reads CASSLLGGGNSNQPQHF. Here the CDR3 DNA reads TGCGCCAGCAGCCTTCTGGGGGGGGGAAATAGCAATCAGCCCCAGCATTTT.

The V call is TRBV18, the J call TRBJ1-2, with 11 bases lining up with TRBD1. The CDR3 loop spans 15 amino acids. Germline assignment: CDR1 KGHSH and CDR2 LQKENI. After removal of 6 bases from V and 3 bases from J, the junction contained 6 bases not matched to a gene. CDR3 DNA: TGTGCCAGCTCTCACGGACAGGGGGCGCACTATGGCTACACCTTC. Translated, it gives CASSHGQGAHYGYTF.

J is TRBJ1-2 and V is TRBV29-1, with D uncertain. The germline V gene encodes CDR1 SQVTM and CDR2 ANQGSEA. The CDR3 extends over 12 amino acids. V was cut by 7 bases and J by 4 bases, with 13 bases left in between. The CDR3 nucleotides read TGCAGCGCTTACATAGGGAGCTATGGCTACACCTTC. Its protein product is CSAYIGSYGYTF.